The 9 T cell receptor beta chains below were found in one sample sequenced in a study of T cells after yellow fever vaccination. Each CDR3 protein gets one entry after TCRdb re-called the 5' RACE reads with MiXCR. The sample lists about 220,000 distinct CDR3 sequences, approximately 3% occurring once. The specimen comprised CD4+ T cells sorted from PBMCs, sampled 10 days after the yellow fever booster vaccination. Receptors were obtained from a man younger than 30 who received the YFV17D yellow fever vaccine.

In its sample, this clonotype was seen once. This rearrangement joins TRBV20-1 to TRBJ1-1; TRBD1 matches at 9 bases. The CDR3 contains 14 residues. Losses at the gene ends were 0 bases for V and 6 bases for J; bases not matched to a gene: 5. From germline, CDR1 is DFQATT and CDR2 SNEGSKA (reference sequence). The CDR3 DNA is TGCAGTGCTAGAGAGTCGGGGACAGGGCCTGAAGCTTTCTTT. This codes for CSARESGTGPEAFF.

This clonotype was counted many times. V usage is TRBV7-9 and J usage is TRBJ2-1; 8 positions agree with TRBD1. Germline V CDR1 and CDR2: SEHNR, FQNEAQ (reference sequence). There are 14 residues in the CDR3. V trimming: 4 bases; J trimming: 6 bases; junction bases outside the gene matches: 5. CDR3 DNA sequence: TGTGCCAGCAGCTCACAGGGGGGAAGCAATGAGCAGTTCTTC. Protein: CASSSQGGSNEQFF.

The table lists this clonotype with a few counts. V is TRBV2 and J is TRBJ1-2; no reliable D call. Germline V gene lookup returns CDR1 SNHLY and CDR2 FYNNEI. The ends were cut back, 2 bases at V and 4 bases at J, with 11 bases in the middle. CDR3 length: 14 residues. The CDR3 spells CASSENGIPYGYTF. For the CDR3, the DNA is TGTGCCAGCAGTGAAAATGGGATCCCCTATGGCTACACCTTC.

This clonotype was detected ten times or more. The chain links TRBV6-5 to TRBJ2-3; maybe TRBD2 (6 bases). V lost 5 bases and J 2 bases, leaving 14 bases between the germline ends. CDR1 is MNHEY, CDR2 SVGAGI, per germline. There are 15 residues in the CDR3. The CDR3 region is CASSTPGDATDTQYF. The CDR3 DNA reads as TGTGCCAGCAGTACACCGGGGGATGCCACAGATACGCAGTATTTT.

This clonotype was seen a handful of times. V is TRBV9 and J is TRBJ1-2; D gene ambiguous. CDR3 length: 16 amino acids. Trimming stripped 0 bases from V and 5 bases from J, with 17 bases between. In germline, CDR1 is SGDLS, CDR2 YYNGEE. CDR3 in amino acids: CASSVEGRPSAYGYTF. The CDR3 DNA is TGTGCCAGCAGCGTAGAAGGCAGACCTTCTGCATATGGCTACACCTTC.

The sample holds many counts of this clonotype. The V call is TRBV7-2, the J call TRBJ1-2; 7 positions agree with TRBD1. Per the germline V gene, CDR1 is SGHTA and CDR2 is FQGNSA. The J segment lost 8 bases and the V segment lost 5 bases, leaving 11 bases of the junction unmatched. The CDR3 extends over 14 amino acids. This chain's CDR3 is CASSPPHRGEGYTF. DNA of the CDR3: TGTGCCAGCAGCCCCCCTCACAGGGGCGAAGGCTACACCTTC.

A few counts support this clonotype. V gene TRBV4-3 combines with J gene TRBJ1-2, with D perhaps matching TRBD1 (6 bases). Trimming removed 0 bases from V and 8 bases from J, with 13 bases in between. Germline-derived CDR1 and CDR2 are LGHNA and YSLEER. CDR3 length equals 14 residues. DNA for the CDR3: TGCGCCAGCAGCCAAGAAACGGGGGGCGGGGGCTACACCTTC. Translation: CASSQETGGGGYTF.

This clonotype was observed many times. This chain joins TRBV6-2 or TRBV6-3 and TRBJ2-2; D unresolved. Germline-derived CDR1 and CDR2 are MNHEY and SVGEGT. There are 12 residues in the CDR3. With 6 bases removed from V and 1 base from J, the gap between germline ends came to 3 bases. CDR3 bases: TGTGCCAGCAGGTGGAACACCGGGGAGCTGTTTTTT. It translates to CASRWNTGELFF.

This clonotype has more than one count but fewer than ten. This chain links TRBV5-4 with TRBJ1-6; no clear D. With 0 bases removed from V and 1 base from J, the gap between germline ends came to 8 bases. The CDR3 has 16 residues. CDR1 is SGHNT, CDR2 YYREEE, per germline (reference sequence). The CDR3 loop is CASSLAAGSYNSPLHF. The CDR3 DNA reads as TGTGCCAGCAGCTTGGCCGCGGGGTCCTATAATTCACCCCTCCACTTT.